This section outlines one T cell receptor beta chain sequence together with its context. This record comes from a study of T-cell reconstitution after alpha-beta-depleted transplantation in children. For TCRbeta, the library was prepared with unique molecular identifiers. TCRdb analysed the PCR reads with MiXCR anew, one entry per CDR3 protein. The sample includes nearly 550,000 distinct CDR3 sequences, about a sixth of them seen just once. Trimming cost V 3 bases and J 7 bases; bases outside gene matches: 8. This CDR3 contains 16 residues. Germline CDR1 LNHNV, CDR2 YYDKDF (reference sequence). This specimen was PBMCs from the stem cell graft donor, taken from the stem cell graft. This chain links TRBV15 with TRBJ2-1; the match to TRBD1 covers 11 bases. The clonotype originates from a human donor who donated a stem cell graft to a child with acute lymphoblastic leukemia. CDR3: CATSSYGQGAWNEQFF. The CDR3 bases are TGTGCCACCAGCAGTTACGGACAGGGGGCATGGAATGAGCAGTTCTTC.